The T cell receptor (beta chain) described here comes from a study of blood T cell repertoires in COVID-19 (dated by TCRdb to between 2020 and 2021). A note on the overall study: The collaborator samples originated in the United States, Italy and Spain and spanned the acute and convalescent phases of COVID-19. The prospective study material was composed of cDNA or gDNA derived from T cells, B-cell-depleted T cells, or PBMCs. Subjects who had been exposed to COVID-19, were actively infected with it, or had recovered from it provided the deeply sampled blood TCRbeta repertoires that made up the dataset. The repertoires were released in a freely available public database intended as a resource for research on the immune response to SARS-CoV-2. Samples were obtained from the ongoing ImmuneRACE study (first 160 participants) and from about 1,300 subjects provided by 6 global collaborators. Nearly every sample came with metadata listing a de-identified subject ID, COVID-19 status, age in years and sex. Where available, HLA class I and class II types were taken from metadata supplied by the sample provider and were not determined by assay-based typing.

A remark on this clone: Its antigen is still unknown. Base qualities are not recorded, but no much larger clone differs from it by a single base.

TCRbeta CDR3 regions were amplified from genomic DNA by means of the immunoSEQ Assay, a bias-controlled multiplex PCR. The source study handled its data this way. The number of nucleated cells in each sample was estimated by amplification of reference gene primers within the assay. To quantify the absolute abundance of each unique TCRbeta CDR3 rearrangement, sequence reads were collapsed and filtered. For each sample, productive Simpson clonality was calculated by taking the square root of Simpson's diversity index across productive rearrangements. TCRdb retrieved this table from immuneACCESS and kept in-frame rearrangements only. Not all clones are present; in checked studies, unresolved V genes account for under half, and no reason is known for the remainder. V and J calls and clone size are as listed in that table; D and trimming were resolved from the DNA. This sample comprises some 320,000 clones, more than 90% of them detected only once. Together, the top ten hold about 4% of the sample.

Results the study describes overall, beyond this receptor: The amount of clinical and demographic metadata varied by source and participant and was provided uncurated.

At the junction V is shortened by 4 bases and J by 5 bases; bases outside the gene matches: 10. From the cysteine through the phenylalanine, the CDR3 covers 15 amino acids. CDR3 DNA only is kept here, 45 bases in frame from base 1. CDR1 and CDR2 are read off the germline V gene as SGHRS and YFSETQ. Enrolling through a virtual design, the prospective study's participants ranged in age from roughly 18 to 89 years and lived across some 23 United States geographic areas. In the prospective study, cohorts were assigned on the basis of participant-reported clinical history obtained from a screening survey and a study questionnaire. Exposed participants had been in contact, within 2 weeks of entering the study, with a person who had a PCR-confirmed or clinician-diagnosed case of COVID-19. In the prospective study, mobile phlebotomists collected whole blood, serum and a nasopharyngeal or oropharyngeal swab from each participant. Participants in the prospective study had the option to provide additional blood draws and questionnaires over a 2-month period. Before DNA extraction, blood samples from the prospective study were shipped at room temperature or frozen.

Sequenced input: PBMCs or T cells enriched from blood (not recorded which). This clonotype was obtained from a woman in her twenties or thirties who had been exposed to COVID-19. Here the chain combines TRBV5-1 and TRBJ1-1, and 8 junctional nucleotides match TRBD1. The CDR3 region has the sequence CASSQQGAKGTEAFF. DNA sequence: TGCGCCAGCAGCCAGCAGGGGGCGAAGGGGACTGAAGCTTTCTTT.